The present entry profiles one T cell receptor beta chain with its context. Its antigen is still unknown. Within one base of it there is no much larger clone, and no base qualities were kept. Ficoll-Paque density gradient centrifugation was used to isolate PBMCs. The sequencing machine was an Illumina NovaSeq 6000. TCRalpha and TCRbeta cDNA libraries were built by 5'RACE with constant-segment primers, adding sample barcodes and unique molecular identifiers. Trizol reagent was used to extract RNA from every sample. Libraries were amplified in two PCR steps, with a second sample barcode and Illumina TruSeq adapters added in the second step. The libraries were sequenced on an Illumina NovaSeq using 2 x 150 bp paired-end reads. The authors' analysis ran thus. Demultiplexing of reads and collapsing into UMI-guided consensus sequences were performed with migec v1.2.7. With mixcr v2.1.11, UMI consensuses were aligned to TRA and TRB V and J templates and assembled into clonotypes. A clonotype was counted as expanded or contracted only if both edgeR and NoisET called the change significant, with noise models trained on biological replicates. edgeR calls used a false discovery rate-adjusted p below 0.01 and a log2 fold-change threshold of 1. PCA with hierarchical clustering of max-normalized trajectories of the 1000 most abundant clonotypes was used as exploratory dynamics analysis. Separately sequenced CD4+ and CD8+ repertoires were used to assign the CD4 or CD8 phenotype of responding clones. TCRdb reanalyzed the raw reads on its own, using fastp at Q25 for trimming and MiXCR for clone calling, and kept in-frame beta chains. One record per CDR3 amino acid sequence lists the most common genes and DNA. These V and J calls rely on TCRdb rather than the paper's analysis. The sample data list under 550,000 distinct CDR3 sequences, and over 15% of these were observed just once. The ten largest clonotypes hold around a fifth of the sample.

The record originates from a study of T-cell memory formation after mild COVID-19 (dated by TCRdb to about 2021). For the study in its entirety: TCR sequence clusters from the two donors were largely donor specific. Longitudinal TCRalpha and TCRbeta repertoire sequencing tracked T-cell clones expanding and contracting after mild COVID-19 in two donors. Two young, previously healthy adult volunteers made up the cohort, one male and one female. Results the study describes overall, beyond this receptor: Contracting CD4+ clones appeared mostly in the CM and EM memory subsets, whereas CD8+ clones were enriched in EMRA. The detection of some responding clones in pre-infection memory suggests that pre-existing cross-reactive memory T cells joined the SARS-CoV-2 response. SARS-CoV-2 specificity was not confirmed for the second-wave clones peaking on day 37. Only a couple of mild cases were covered in the study, and larger cohorts including severe cases with pre-infection samples were considered necessary. Clones that contracted from day 15 to 85 showed balanced CD4/CD8 phenotypes, whereas a second wave of clones that expanded from day 15 to 37 leaned towards CD4+.

V sheds 6 bases and J sheds 6 bases, leaving 21 bases between their ends. The CDR3 holds 16 amino acids from the cysteine to the phenylalanine. The entry retains the CDR3 DNA only, 48 bases that are in frame from base 1. From a lookup of the germline V gene (reference sequence), CDR1 and CDR2 are LNHDA and SQIVND. The clonotype comes from a man between 18 and 29 years old who had mild COVID-19 (a few samples of this study predate the infection). The sample titles of this study are shuffled in the database, so cell type and time point are left out; the donor was told from shared clones. The rearranged segments are TRBV19 and TRBJ2-1, with the D call perhaps TRBD1 or TRBD2, each one matching 5 bases. Sequencing used PBMCs or a T cell subset sorted from them (not recorded which). The bases are TGTGCCAGTAGCCCGATCGGGACCTGGTGGGGCAATGAGCAGTTCTTC. This yields the protein CASSPIGTWWGNEQFF.